Below are 2 T cell receptor beta chains sequenced from a single sample in a study of T cells expressing NK-cell markers. TCRdb reprocessed the 5' RACE reads; each CDR3 protein has one entry and no DNA is given. Its clone listing holds 150,000 or so distinct CDR3 sequences. Sequencing used blood T cells: a sorted CD56 or NKG2C T cell subset, CD4+ or CD8+ T cells, or bulk PBMC T cells (not recorded which). The receptors derive from a woman aged 50 to 60 in good health.

CDR3 amino acids: CASSWWREGTDTQYF. The V gene is TRBV7-9, the J gene TRBJ2-3; the D gene TCRdb calls, TRBD2, cannot be checked with no DNA. There are 15 residues in the CDR3. CDR1 and CDR2 from the germline V gene are SEHNR and FQNEAQ (reference sequence).

The V call is TRBV29-1, the J call TRBJ2-3; TCRdb picks TRBD1, but there is no DNA to check that call. CDR1 and CDR2 (germline): SQVTM, ANQGSEA. This CDR3 comprises 13 residues. The CDR3: CSVSDSDTDTQYF.